This TCR beta chain was captured in a study of shared clonotypes between healthy human individuals. Overall study: Donor composition was two women and a few men, aged 18 to 49.

Libraries were prepared by immunoSEQ multiplex PCR; TCRdb keeps only in-frame clonotypes and omits some of them. Of millions of clones in the sample, about 95% are singletons; the top ten hold approximately 1.2%. Germline V gene lookup returns CDR1 MNHEY and CDR2 SMNVEV (reference sequence). CDR3 length: 14 amino acids. Trimming took 8 bases from V and 5 from J, leaving 18 bases between them. Positive CCR7 selection of CD45RO-negative cells yielded the naive CD8 cells, and terminally differentiated effector memory CD45RA+ cells were excluded. This sequence was found in a man between 18 and 35 years old in good health. The chain combines TRBV27 with TRBJ2-5, with D perhaps given as TRBD1 or TRBD2 (5 bases each). The specimen was naive CD8+ T cells sorted from blood. The DNA of the CDR3 is TGTGCCAGCTCCCCGAGAGGGGCCGGGGAGACCCAGTACTTC. It encodes CASSPRGAGETQYF.